The text below deals with one TCR beta chain. The antigen remains undetermined. Germline V gene lookup returns CDR1 MNHEY and CDR2 SVGAGI. The CDR3 is 14 amino acids. V was clipped by 5 bases and J by 3 bases; unmatched bases: 2. This sample was taken from a study of T cell responses to AZD1222 COVID-19 vaccine. The study, taken as a whole, reports: Reports indicate that nearly half of spike-specific TCRs are directed at unmutated variant regions. Repertoires were collected only later (after the peak T cell response had occurred).

Only in-frame clones appear in the TCRdb table, and some are missing; sequencing was by immunoSEQ multiplex PCR. This sample has over 100,000 clones, with around 86% found just once. This TCR came from an adult who received the MenACWY meningococcal vaccine as a control. This specimen consisted of peripheral blood, obtained 28 days after the second dose of the MenACWY control vaccine. The chain links TRBV6-5 to TRBJ1-2; 11 positions match TRBD1. The CDR3 DNA follows: TGTGCCAGCAGTCGGACAGGGGGCCACTATGGCTACACCTTC. Its translation is CASSRTGGHYGYTF.